The 22 T cell receptor beta chains in this list originate from one sample, sequenced in a study of blood T cell repertoires in COVID-19. Profiled with immunoSEQ multiplex PCR; TCRdb holds only in-frame clones, not every one. The profile shows under 300,000 clones, about nine tenths of them singletons. Sequencing was carried out using PBMCs or T cells enriched from blood (not recorded which). These receptors originate from a woman between 40 and 55 years old who had recovered from COVID-19.

This clone has only one observation. The chain recombines TRBV6-5 with TRBJ2-7, with 10 bases fitting TRBD1. V dropped 6 bases and J dropped 4; count of bases not matched to a gene: 9. CDR3 size: 15 residues. Germline V gene sequence: CDR1 MNHEY, CDR2 SVGAGI. CDR3 amino acids: CASRDRQGAGYEQYF. CDR3 in DNA: TGTGCCAGCAGGGATCGACAGGGGGCTGGATACGAGCAGTACTTC.

As to this clone: The sample has other DNA sequences that encode this CDR3 too. The genes are TRBV5-4 and TRBJ2-1; perhaps TRBD1 as D (5 bases). The CDR3 is 13 residues long. Germline CDR1 reads SGHNT; CDR2 reads YYREEE (reference sequence). The ends were cut back, 0 bases at V and 7 bases at J, with 8 bases in the middle. CDR3 loop: CASSLGQGNEQFF. The CDR3 DNA reads as TGTGCCAGCAGCTTGGGGCAGGGAAATGAGCAGTTCTTC.

The chain links TRBV30 to TRBJ2-2; unclear D gene. V was cut by 2 bases and J by 8 bases, with 12 bases left in between. This CDR3 comprises 13 residues. Germline values: CDR1 GTSNPN, CDR2 SVGIG (reference sequence). CDR3 nucleotides: TGTGCCTGGAGTTGGGCTTGGCCTGGGGAGCTGTTTTTT. It encodes CAWSWAWPGELFF.

CDR3 amino acids: CASTPLYRGLQETQYF. CDR3 coding DNA: TGTGCCAGCACCCCCCTCTATAGGGGCCTGCAAGAGACCCAGTACTTC. The V call is TRBV7-8, the J call TRBJ2-5, with D tentatively TRBD1 (5 bases). Germline lookup yields CDR1 SGHVS and CDR2 FQNEAQ. The CDR3 consists of 16 residues. V lost 7 bases, J lost 2 bases, and 20 bases lay in between.

The rearrangement joins TRBV6-5 to TRBJ1-2, with TRBD1 identical over 10 bases. Unmatched junction bases numbered 3, after V lost 0 bases and J lost 2 bases. The CDR3 spans 16 residues. In germline, CDR1 is MNHEY, CDR2 SVGAGI. The CDR3 region is CASSYSMGQGNYGYTF. The CDR3 DNA reads as TGTGCCAGCAGTTACTCAATGGGACAGGGGAACTATGGCTACACCTTC.

V usage is TRBV5-1 and J usage is TRBJ1-6; 8 bases agree with TRBD1. Looked up from germline, CDR1 is SGHRS and CDR2 is YFSETQ. Trimming removed 0 bases from V and 9 bases from J; junction bases left unmatched: 5. The CDR3 totals 15 residues. The CDR3 region has the DNA TGCGCCAGCAGCTTGGAGTCCAGGGGGCTTTCACCCCTCCACTTT. It translates to CASSLESRGLSPLHF. Variable domain in full (rest from reference TRBV5-1 and TRBJ1-6): KAGVTQTPRYLIKTRGQQVTLSCSPISGHRSVSWYQQTPGQGLQFLFEYFSETQRNKGNFPGRFSGRQFSNSRSEMNVSTLELGDSALYLCASSLESRGLSPLHFGNGTRLTVT.

The chain uses TRBV6-5 and TRBJ1-1; TRBD1 is a possible D gene (5 bases). Germline V gives CDR1 MNHEY, CDR2 SVGAGI. Between the trimmed V and J ends, which lost 0 bases and 4 bases, there was a span of 15 bases. The CDR3 loop spans 16 amino acids. The CDR3 is CASSYSAGIVVTEAFF. The DNA of the CDR3 is TGTGCCAGCAGTTACTCGGCAGGGATTGTGGTCACTGAAGCTTTCTTT.

This chain links TRBV18 with TRBJ1-2; 12 nucleotides line up with TRBD1. The CDR3 sequence is 16 residues long. Germline V lookup: CDR1 KGHSH, CDR2 LQKENI. V shed 4 bases, J shed 4 bases, and the junction held 7 bases outside the gene matches. As DNA, the CDR3 is TGTGCCAGCTCACTTGCCGGGACAGGGGGCGCCTATGGCTACACCTTC. Translated: CASSLAGTGGAYGYTF. Full variable domain (remainder filled in from reference TRBV18 and TRBJ1-2): NAGVMQNPRHLVRRRGQEARLRCSPMKGHSHVYWYRQLPEEGLKFMVYLQKENIIDESGMPKERFSAEFPKEGPSILRIQQVVRGDSAAYFCASSLAGTGGAYGYTFGSGTRLTVV.

Remarks on this clone: This same CDR3 is encoded by further DNA sequences in the sample. This chain uses TRBV5-1 with TRBJ1-1; 8 nucleotides line up with TRBD1. This CDR3 is built from 14 residues. CDR1 and CDR2 (germline): SGHRS, YFSETQ. V dropped 2 bases and J dropped 2; count of bases not matched to a gene: 2. CDR3: CASSLQGGNTEAFF. The CDR3 DNA reads TGCGCCAGCAGCTTACAGGGGGGTAACACTGAAGCTTTCTTT.

The genes are TRBV4-3 and TRBJ1-1; TRBD1 matches 7 bases. The CDR3 totals 15 residues. Germline lookup yields CDR1 LGHNA and CDR2 YSLEER. The trim removed 2 bases at V and 11 bases at J, leaving 14 bases unmatched. The CDR3, as DNA: TGCGCCAGCAGCCAACCCGGGACAGCCATCGGAGGTGCTTTCTTT. Translation: CASSQPGTAIGGAFF.

The chain combines TRBV6-5 with TRBJ2-7; the match to TRBD1 covers 9 bases. Losses at the gene ends were 2 bases for V and 3 bases for J; bases not matched to a gene: 5. CDR1 and CDR2 from the germline V gene are MNHEY and SVGAGI. The CDR3 length is 15 residues. The CDR3 region has the DNA TGTGCCAGCAGTTACACACCGGGACAGGGCTACGAGCAGTACTTC. Protein product: CASSYTPGQGYEQYF.

This chain connects TRBV12-3 or TRBV12-4 to TRBJ1-4; D is perhaps TRBD1 (5 bases). CDR3 length equals 12 residues. V lost 8 bases and J 7 bases, leaving 11 bases between the germline ends. CDR3 nucleotides: TGTGCCAGCTTGGGGGGTGGTGAAAAACTGTTTTTT. Residues: CASLGGGEKLFF.

The chain couples TRBV5-1 to TRBJ1-1; D may be TRBD1 (5 bases). The CDR3 loop spans 16 amino acids. V lost 1 base and J 5 bases, leaving 18 bases between the germline ends. CDR1 is SGHRS and CDR2 is YFSETQ in the germline V gene. CDR3 residues: CASSLYVQGMGTEAFF. The CDR3 bases are TGCGCCAGCAGCTTGTACGTCCAGGGTATGGGGACTGAAGCTTTCTTT.

The V call is TRBV11-1, the J call TRBJ2-7; 10 bases align to TRBD2. The CDR3 is 15 amino acids. The ends lost 0 bases at V and 5 bases at J; junction bases unmatched: 4. CDR1 SGHAT and CDR2 FQDESV come from the germline V gene (reference sequence). CDR3 in amino acids: CASSLAPSGRDEQYF. The CDR3 nucleotides are TGTGCCAGCAGCTTAGCGCCTAGCGGGAGAGACGAGCAGTACTTC.

The chain employs TRBV27 and TRBJ1-2; 7 bases match TRBD1. Germline V CDR1 and CDR2: MNHEY, SMNVEV (reference sequence). This CDR3 comprises 15 residues. V shed 0 bases, J shed 4 bases, and the junction held 5 bases outside the gene matches. The CDR3 here is CASSLSAGGVYGYTF. CDR3 sequence (DNA): TGTGCCAGCAGTTTATCGGCAGGGGGTGTCTATGGCTACACCTTC.

This clone was found a few times. The same CDR3 also results from other DNA sequences found in this sample. V and J are TRBV12-5 and TRBJ2-3; D gene unclear. The CDR3 runs 14 residues. With 4 bases removed from V and 0 bases from J, the gap between germline ends came to 8 bases. CDR1 and CDR2 from the germline V gene are LGHNT and FRNRAP. CDR3 in amino acids: CASGWRESTDTQYF. The CDR3 DNA follows: TGTGCTAGTGGTTGGAGAGAGAGCACAGATACGCAGTATTTT.

V usage is TRBV9 and J usage is TRBJ2-2; 10 nucleotides line up with TRBD2. The V and J ends lost 2 bases and 5 bases, in that order; junction bases with no gene match: 12. From germline, CDR1 is SGDLS and CDR2 YYNGEE. This CDR3 has 18 residues. In DNA, the CDR3 is TGTGCCAGCAGCGTGACCGCCCTCAGCGGGAGGGGAACCGGGGAGCTGTTTTTT. Amino acid sequence: CASSVTALSGRGTGELFF. The full variable domain, rest sourced from reference TRBV9 and TRBJ2-2, is DSGVTQTPKHLITATGQRVTLRCSPRSGDLSVYWYQQSLDQGLQFLIQYYNGEERAKGNILERFSAQQFPDLHSELNLSSLELGDSALYFCASSVTALSGRGTGELFFGEGSRLTVL.

The CDR3 coding sequence is TGTGCCAGCAGCGGGGCGGGAGCCCAAGAGACCCAGTACTTC. This translates into CASSGAGAQETQYF. The genes are TRBV9 and TRBJ2-5, with 7 bases fitting TRBD2. CDR3 length equals 14 residues. Germline-derived CDR1 and CDR2 are SGDLS and YYNGEE. V lost 3 bases, J lost 1 base, and 3 bases stayed unmatched. The variable domain in full, completed from reference TRBV9 and TRBJ2-5, reads DSGVTQTPKHLITATGQRVTLRCSPRSGDLSVYWYQQSLDQGLQFLIQYYNGEERAKGNILERFSAQQFPDLHSELNLSSLELGDSALYFCASSGAGAQETQYFGPGTRLLVL.

The chain couples TRBV15 to TRBJ1-3, with unresolved D. The germline V gene has CDR1 LNHNV and CDR2 YYDKDF (reference sequence). This CDR3 is 15 amino acids long. Trimming stripped 1 base from V and 1 base from J, with 8 bases between. Written as DNA, the CDR3 is TGTGCCACCAGCAGAGGATCAGATTCTGGAAACACCATATATTTT. Amino acids: CATSRGSDSGNTIYF. The whole variable domain, remainder taken from reference TRBV15 and TRBJ1-3, is DAMVIQNPRYQVTQFGKPVTLSCSQTLNHNVMYWYQQKSSQAPKLLFHYYDKDFNNEADTPDNFQSRRPNTSFCFLDIRSPGLGDTAMYLCATSRGSDSGNTIYFGEGSWLTVV.

This chain joins TRBV2 and TRBJ1-6; 10 nucleotides align to TRBD1. The CDR3 runs to 21 residues. With V trimmed by 5 bases and J by 0 bases, 16 bases remained unmatched. Germline lookup yields CDR1 SNHLY and CDR2 FYNNEI. Here the CDR3 reads CASSFSWTGGQGSSYNSPLHF. The CDR3 nucleotides read TGTGCCAGCAGTTTCTCCTGGACAGGGGGACAGGGCAGCTCCTATAATTCACCCCTCCACTTT.

The chain links TRBV19 to TRBJ1-2; the D gene is possibly TRBD1 (5 bases). Germline CDR1 and CDR2: LNHDA and SQIVND (reference sequence). This CDR3 contains 13 residues. Trimming left V 10 bases short and J 7 bases short, with 19 bases between. The DNA for the CDR3 is TGTGCCACATCCCGCCGGGGGAATTTTGGCTACACCTTC. Its protein is CATSRRGNFGYTF.

The chain uses TRBV25-1 and TRBJ2-1, with D perhaps matching TRBD1 (6 bases). V lost 10 bases to trimming and J lost 4 bases, with 14 bases between them. Germline V lookup: CDR1 MGHDK, CDR2 SYGVNS. This CDR3 has 13 amino acids. This CDR3 is CATQGVRYNEQFF. The DNA for the CDR3 is TGTGCCACACAGGGAGTAAGATACAATGAGCAGTTCTTC. The complete variable domain, with remaining parts taken from reference TRBV25-1 and TRBJ2-1, reads EADIYQTPRYLVIGTGKKITLECSQTMGHDKMYWYQQDPGMELHLIHYSYGVNSTEKGDLSSESTVSRIRTEHFPLTLESARPSHTSQYLCATQGVRYNEQFFGPGTRLTVL.